This T cell receptor (beta chain) was retrieved from a study of cytomegalovirus exposure and HLA in healthy donors. Study information: In terms of ancestry, the Caucasian-associated cluster contained about 80% of the approximately 400 genotyped donors.

The J segment lost 2 bases and the V segment lost 1 base, leaving 3 bases of the junction unmatched. CDR3 length: 15 residues. The germline CDR1 and CDR2 sequences are MDHEN and SYDVKM. Primers for the PCR totalled 60 Vbeta and 13 Jbeta. TCRdb's copy holds only in-frame clones and misses some; the assay was immunoSEQ multiplex PCR. The sample shows 80,000 to 95,000 clones, roughly 86% of them seen only once. Study observations and caveats: Highly shared sequence variants in one cluster were likely a sequencing artifact. The study designated around 150 TCR beta chains cytomegalovirus-associated.

This clone showed up just once. As yet, its antigen is unknown. The source of this sequence is a young man in good health and CMV-seropositive. This rearrangement joins TRBV28 to TRBJ1-2; TRBD1 matches 8 bases. Sequencing was carried out using PBMCs. In DNA form, the CDR3 reads TGTGCCAGCAGTTTATCGACAGGGGCCAACTATGGCTACACCTTC. Translating gives CASSLSTGANYGYTF.